Here is one TCR beta chain with its context. Its antigen is currently unknown. Relative to the germline gene, one junction end is altered; a read error may explain this. These data originate in a study of T cells in Graves' hyperthyroidism and ophthalmopathy. Across the study: Upon initial diagnosis and before any treatment, peripheral blood was collected. Study-level points and caveats: Most clonotypes that expanded in the thyroid above 0.001 also showed up in blood.

Germline V gene sequence: CDR1 MNHEY, CDR2 SMNVEV (reference sequence). The CDR3 spans 13 residues. The source material, RNA transcripts, was used to amplify TCR beta CDR3 regions. An initial round of RT-PCR targeting the TCR CDR3 relied on the HTBI primer set. Each CDR3 protein is one row after TCRdb ran MiXCR on the multiplex PCR reads. In the table there are a few hundred thousand distinct CDR3 sequences, under 15% of which are singletons. V usage is TRBV27 and J usage is TRBJ2-2; D may be TRBD1 (7 bases). The sample consisted of blood. This TCR was sampled from a woman aged 18-29 years with Graves' hyperthyroidism. This CDR3 is CASSYRGIGGLFF. DNA for the CDR3: TGTGCCAGCAGTTACAGGGGTATCGGGGGGCTGTTTTTT.